These T cell receptor beta chains were read from a single sample in a study of OX40 agonist ivuxolimab in advanced cancers. Profiling relied on immunoSEQ multiplex PCR, and the TCRdb table lists in-frame clones only, not all of them. Here the sample spans about 100,000 clones, around 91% being singletons. Sequences were derived from CD4+ or CD8+ T cells sorted from blood, sampled in a trial of the OX40 agonist ivuxolimab. These TCRs come from an adult with an advanced solid tumor such as melanoma, head and neck, liver or kidney cancer. The CDR3 runs from the conserved cysteine through the conserved F or W.

V: TRBV7-3; length: 13; J: TRBJ1-1; CDR3: CASSQGPNTEAFF
V: TRBV5-4; length: 14; J: TRBJ2-5; CDR3: CASSSVGRWETQYF
V: TRBV19; length: 17; J: TRBJ2-1; CDR3: CASRTGTGGRGYNEQFF
V: TRBV5-4; length: 12; J: TRBJ2-7; CDR3: CASSRGAYEQYF
V: TRBV19; length: 13; J: TRBJ2-2; CDR3: CASTSANTGELFF
V: TRBV5-6; length: 16; J: TRBJ1-3; CDR3: CASSLFGPSSGNTIYF
V: TRBV5-4; length: 15; J: TRBJ2-3; CDR3: CASSRPGTVIDTQYF
V: TRBV19; length: 14; J: TRBJ2-4; CDR3: CASSMLGGRNIQYF
V: TRBV29-1; length: 15; J: TRBJ1-4; CDR3: CSVDALGATNEKLFF
V: TRBV19; length: 16; J: TRBJ2-6; CDR3: CASSVLPGVGANVLTF
V: TRBV7-9; length: 18; J: TRBJ2-1; CDR3: CASSPAISAGQGYNEQFF
V: TRBV10-3; length: 13; J: TRBJ2-5; CDR3: CAISRGMGETQYF
V: TRBV2; length: 13; J: TRBJ1-1; CDR3: CASLIGRRTEAFF
V: TRBV30; length: 16; J: TRBJ1-2; CDR3: CAWRGPRRDYDYGYTF
V: TRBV28; length: 12; J: TRBJ2-7; CDR3: CASKPGAYEQYF
V: TRBV9; length: 17; J: TRBJ2-3; CDR3: CASSEFASGGLTDTQYF
V: TRBV7-9; length: 17; J: TRBJ2-3; CDR3: CASSPGTSGEFTDTQYF
V: TRBV4-1; length: 15; J: TRBJ1-4; CDR3: CASSPSDRANEKLFF
V: TRBV6-1; length: 15; J: TRBJ2-7; CDR3: CASSFSARSSYEQYF
V: TRBV6-5; length: 15; J: TRBJ1-1; CDR3: CASIRSGLQNTEAFF
V: TRBV9; length: 15; J: TRBJ2-1; CDR3: CASSPGLASYNEQFF
V: TRBV11-1; length: 16; J: TRBJ1-1; CDR3: CASSLAGGALGTEAFF
V: TRBV9; length: 16; J: TRBJ2-1; CDR3: CASSVDPTNSYNEQFF
V: TRBV5-1; length: 13; J: TRBJ2-1; CDR3: CASCLGTYNEQFF
V: TRBV5-1; length: 14; J: TRBJ1-1; CDR3: CASRSGGINTEAFF
V: TRBV28; length: 17; J: TRBJ1-5; CDR3: CASDPYRQVIGNQPQHF
V: TRBV5-6; length: 15; J: TRBJ2-2; CDR3: CASSGRTGVTGELFF
V: TRBV5-1; length: 15; J: TRBJ1-1; CDR3: CASSLGPTGTTEAFF
V: TRBV18; length: 14; J: TRBJ1-4; CDR3: CASSPDRGERKLFF
V: TRBV6-6; length: 14; J: TRBJ1-5; CDR3: CASSGDSLNQPQHF
V: TRBV5-4; length: 15; J: TRBJ2-2; CDR3: CASSLGARGTGELFF
V: TRBV29-1; length: 13; J: TRBJ2-1; CDR3: CSVGVGSQGEQFF
V: TRBV30; length: 13; J: TRBJ1-5; CDR3: CAWSQKSGQPQHF
V: TRBV19; length: 13; J: TRBJ2-5; CDR3: CATRTGQQETQYF
V: TRBV7-9; length: 14; J: TRBJ2-7; CDR3: CASSLGQGYYEQYF
V: TRBV10-2; length: 12; J: TRBJ1-3; CDR3: CASRQGGNTIYF
V: TRBV19; length: 18; J: TRBJ2-2; CDR3: CASTSKGQSSPNTGELFF
V: TRBV5-3; length: 17; J: TRBJ2-1; CDR3: CARSLTVRDTSYNEQFF
V: TRBV6-1; length: 16; J: TRBJ1-5; CDR3: CASSASRGRGHQPQHF
V: TRBV2; length: 12; J: TRBJ2-3; CDR3: CASSEAADTQYF
V: TRBV4-1; length: 13; J: TRBJ2-5; CDR3: CASSQVSGSRLYF
V: TRBV6-1; length: 15; J: TRBJ2-3; CDR3: CASSPLAASTDTQYF
V: TRBV5-1; length: 15; J: TRBJ1-1; CDR3: CASSSTGTVSTEAFF
V: TRBV11-2; length: 15; J: .; CDR3: CASSYGRGGTYEQYF
V: TRBV5-6; length: 14; J: TRBJ2-7; CDR3: CASSHTSGSYEQYF